These 10 T cell receptor beta chains originate from one sample sequenced in a study of vaccination and CD4 T cells after COVID-19. The Oncomine TCR Beta short-read assay generated sequence data from the DNA of cultured CD4+ T cells. Each CDR3 protein gets one entry after TCRdb re-called the PCR reads with MiXCR. The repertoire holds approximately 19,000 distinct CDR3 sequences, with around three quarters as singletons. The antigens for these receptors are not known. The treatment was: roughly 10-day PBMC culture with coronavirus spike peptide pools or control peptides (ViraFEST assay). The sequenced sample consisted of CD4+ T cells from blood, cultured in vitro. These receptors came from a human donor who had recovered from COVID-19.

This clonotype was counted once. This chain links TRBV7-8 with TRBJ1-5; tentative D call: TRBD1 (6 bases). V gave up 0 bases and J gave up 3 bases, with 12 bases separating them. The CDR3 spans 16 residues. Germline assignment: CDR1 SGHVS and CDR2 FQNEAQ. The CDR3 here is CASSLAGGAHNQPQHF. The CDR3, as DNA: TGTGCCAGCAGCTTAGCGGGGGGCGCCCACAATCAGCCCCAGCATTTT.

This clonotype turned up a few times. This chain connects TRBV7-2 to TRBJ2-3; D possibly corresponds to TRBD1 (5 bases). Trimming took 3 bases from V and 2 from J, leaving 15 bases between them. CDR1 SGHTA and CDR2 FQGNSA come from the germline V gene. The CDR3 sequence is 16 residues long. Here the CDR3 reads CASSFVVRGLTDTQYF. In nucleotides, the CDR3 is TGTGCCAGCAGCTTCGTGGTAAGGGGCCTCACAGATACGCAGTATTTT.

In its sample, this clonotype was seen a few times. The J gene is TRBJ2-5, the V gene TRBV15, with 10 nucleotides matching TRBD2. The germline V gene has CDR1 LNHNV and CDR2 YYDKDF (reference sequence). This CDR3 region has 17 residues. V trimming: 4 bases; J trimming: 5 bases; junction bases outside the gene matches: 13. This CDR3 is CATSTGSGRAAWETQYF. CDR3 bases: TGTGCCACCAGCACCGGAAGCGGGAGGGCCGCGTGGGAGACCCAGTACTTC.

This chain uses TRBV21-1 with TRBJ2-2; TRBD1 is the table's D call, not checked against the DNA. TRBV21-1 is given as a pseudogene. The CDR3 extends over 16 amino acids. The CDR3 region is CASSTQPGPNTGELFF. In DNA form, the CDR3 reads TGTGCCAGCAGCACCCAACCGGGACCAAACACCGGGGAGCTGTTTTTT.

This chain joins TRBV5-1 and TRBJ2-3; 10 bases are shared with TRBD1. The CDR3 is 15 residues long. V was clipped by 4 bases and J by 3 bases; unmatched bases: 5. CDR1 and CDR2 (germline): SGHRS, YFSETQ. As DNA, the CDR3 is TGCGCCAGCAGCCAAAGGACAGGGGGGACAGATACGCAGTATTTT. Protein sequence: CASSQRTGGTDTQYF.

The J gene is TRBJ1-5, the V gene TRBV12-3 or TRBV12-4; TRBD1 agrees at 9 bases. Trimming took 2 bases from V and 5 from J; bases not matched to a gene: 4. This CDR3 comprises 15 residues. Here the CDR3 DNA reads TGTGCCAGCAGTTTAACCCGACAGGGGGATCAGCCCCAGCATTTT. Amino acids: CASSLTRQGDQPQHF.

CDR3 coding DNA: TGTGCCAACAGGTCGGGACAGGGGGGTTCCGGCAATCAGCCCCAGCATTTT. It translates to CANRSGQGGSGNQPQHF. The V call is TRBV27, the J call TRBJ1-5, with TRBD1 matching 11 bases. The trim removed 10 bases at V and 2 bases at J, leaving 13 bases unmatched. There are 17 residues in the CDR3. From germline, CDR1 is MNHEY and CDR2 SMNVEV (reference sequence).

This sequence joins TRBV24-1 and TRBJ2-1; 9 bases are shared with TRBD2. The germline V gene has CDR1 KGHDR and CDR2 SFDVKD. V was pared by 3 bases and J by 6 bases, with 8 bases of the junction left unmatched. The CDR3 is made up of 16 amino acids. The CDR3 nucleotides read TGTGCCACCAGTGATGGCGGGAGGGGAGTTGCCAATGAGCAGTTCTTC. This translates into CATSDGGRGVANEQFF.

The chain combines TRBV11-3 with TRBJ2-3; TRBD2 aligns across 7 bases. J lost 3 bases, V lost 1 base, and 7 bases had no gene match. Germline CDR1 and CDR2: SGHNT and YENEEA. The CDR3 extends over 16 amino acids. The CDR3 sequence: CASSLAGGRRTDTQYF. The CDR3 DNA reads TGTGCCAGCAGCTTAGCTGGCGGGAGACGGACAGATACGCAGTATTTT.

In its sample, this clonotype was seen once. The V and J genes are TRBV7-2 and TRBJ2-3; 9 nucleotides match TRBD2. Germline-derived CDR1 and CDR2 are SGHTA and FQGNSA. This CDR3 spans 16 amino acids. With 3 bases clipped from V and 2 bases from J, the junction kept 6 bases outside the gene matches. The CDR3 sequence is CASSLALAGVTDTQYF. CDR3 coding DNA: TGTGCCAGCAGCTTGGCCTTAGCGGGAGTCACAGATACGCAGTATTTT.